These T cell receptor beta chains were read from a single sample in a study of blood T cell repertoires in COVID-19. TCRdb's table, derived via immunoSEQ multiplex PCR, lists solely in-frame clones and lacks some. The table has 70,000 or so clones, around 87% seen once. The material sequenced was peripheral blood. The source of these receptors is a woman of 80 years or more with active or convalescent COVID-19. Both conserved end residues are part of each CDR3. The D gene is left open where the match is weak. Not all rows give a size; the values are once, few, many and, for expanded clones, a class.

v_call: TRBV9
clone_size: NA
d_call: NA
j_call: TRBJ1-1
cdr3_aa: CASSPRLSRGTEAFF
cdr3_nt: TGTGCCAGCAGCCCTAGACTCAGTCGAGGCACTGAAGCTTTCTTT

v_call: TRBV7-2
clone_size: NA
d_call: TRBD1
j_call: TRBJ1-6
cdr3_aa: CASSSKGAGVYNSPLHF
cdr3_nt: TGTGCCAGCAGCTCGAAGGGGGCAGGGGTCTATAATTCACCCCTCCACTTT

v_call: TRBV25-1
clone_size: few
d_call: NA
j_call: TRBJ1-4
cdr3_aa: CATGGDPTATNEKLFF
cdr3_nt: TGTGCCACCGGAGGGGACCCCACCGCAACTAATGAAAAACTGTTTTTT

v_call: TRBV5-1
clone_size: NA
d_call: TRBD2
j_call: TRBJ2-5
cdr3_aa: CASSLEGLAGGRETQYF
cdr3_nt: TGCGCCAGCAGCTTGGAAGGACTAGCGGGGGGACGAGAGACCCAGTACTTC

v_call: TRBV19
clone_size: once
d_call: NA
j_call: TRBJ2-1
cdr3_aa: CASSIGGVYNEQFF
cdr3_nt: TGTGCCAGTAGTATAGGGGGCGTTTACAATGAGCAGTTCTTC

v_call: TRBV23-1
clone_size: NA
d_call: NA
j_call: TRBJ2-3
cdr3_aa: CASSAPGGTDTQYF
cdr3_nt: TGCGCCAGCAGTGCCCCGGGGGGCACAGATACGCAGTATTTT

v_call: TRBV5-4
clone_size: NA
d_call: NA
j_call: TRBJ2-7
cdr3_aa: CASSRSSISSYEQYF
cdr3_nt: TGTGCCAGCAGTCGGTCGTCGATTAGCTCCTACGAGCAGTACTTC

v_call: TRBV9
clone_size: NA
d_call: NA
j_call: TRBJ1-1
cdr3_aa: CASSWAVNTEAFF
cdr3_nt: TGTGCCAGCAGCTGGGCCGTGAACACTGAAGCTTTCTTT

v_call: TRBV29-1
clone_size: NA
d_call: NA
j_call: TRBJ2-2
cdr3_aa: CSVGQPGELFF
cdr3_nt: TGCAGCGTTGGACAGCCCGGGGAGCTGTTTTTT

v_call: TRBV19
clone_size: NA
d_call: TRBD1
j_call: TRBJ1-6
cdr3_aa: CASSPKGQGFTRSPLHF
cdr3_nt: TGTGCCAGTAGCCCCAAGGGACAGGGGTTTACACGTTCACCCCTCCACTTT

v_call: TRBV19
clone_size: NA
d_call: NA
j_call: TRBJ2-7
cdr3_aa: CASSSRYEQYF
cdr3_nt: TGTGCCAGTAGTAGTCGCTACGAGCAGTACTTC

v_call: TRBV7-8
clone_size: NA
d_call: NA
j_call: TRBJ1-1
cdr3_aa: CASSRQAEVAAFF
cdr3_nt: TGTGCCAGCAGCCGACAGGCGGAGGTAGCGGCTTTCTTT

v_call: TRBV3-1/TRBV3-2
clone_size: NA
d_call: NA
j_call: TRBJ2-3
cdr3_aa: CASSRPAGAQYF
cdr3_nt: TGTGCCAGCAGCCGCCCGGCGGGGGCACAGTATTTT

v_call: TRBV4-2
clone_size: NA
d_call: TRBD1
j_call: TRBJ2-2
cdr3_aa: CASSQDTGGSGELFF
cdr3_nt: TGTGCCAGCAGCCAAGATACAGGGGGCTCCGGGGAGCTGTTTTTT

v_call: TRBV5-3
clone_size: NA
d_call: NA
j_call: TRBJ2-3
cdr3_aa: CARSFHGRAADTQYF
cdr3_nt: TGTGCCAGAAGCTTTCACGGCAGGGCGGCAGATACGCAGTATTTT

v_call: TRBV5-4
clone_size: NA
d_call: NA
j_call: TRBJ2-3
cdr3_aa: CASSPVPDTQYF
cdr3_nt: TGTGCCAGCAGCCCAGTACCAGATACGCAGTATTTT

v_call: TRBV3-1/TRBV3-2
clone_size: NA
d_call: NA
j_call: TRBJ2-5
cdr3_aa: CASSQDHSGQETQYF
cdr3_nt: TGTGCCAGCAGCCAAGATCATAGCGGCCAAGAGACCCAGTACTTC

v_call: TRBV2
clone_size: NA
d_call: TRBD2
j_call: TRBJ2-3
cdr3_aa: CAGSPAGGTDTQYF
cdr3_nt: TGTGCCGGCTCTCCAGCGGGGGGCACAGATACGCAGTATTTT

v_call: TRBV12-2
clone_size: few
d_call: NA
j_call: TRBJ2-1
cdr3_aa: CASRLVSGTNEQFF
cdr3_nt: TGTGCAAGTCGCTTAGTGTCGGGGACTAATGAGCAGTTCTTC

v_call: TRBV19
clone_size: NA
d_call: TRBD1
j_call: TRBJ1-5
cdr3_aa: CASSSHWTGGGIQPQHF
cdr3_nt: TGTGCCAGTAGTAGCCACTGGACAGGAGGCGGGATTCAGCCCCAGCATTTT

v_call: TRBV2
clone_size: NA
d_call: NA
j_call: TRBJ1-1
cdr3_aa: CAAQGRTEAFF
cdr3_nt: TGTGCCGCACAGGGTAGGACTGAAGCTTTCTTT

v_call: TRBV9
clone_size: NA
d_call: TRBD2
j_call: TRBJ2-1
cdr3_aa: CASSVRGTSGYNEQFF
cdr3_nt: TGTGCCAGCAGCGTAAGGGGGACTAGCGGATACAATGAGCAGTTCTTC

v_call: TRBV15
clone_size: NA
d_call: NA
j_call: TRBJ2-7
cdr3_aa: CATGEARAPSYEQYF
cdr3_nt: TGTGCCACCGGAGAGGCCAGGGCGCCCTCCTACGAGCAGTACTTC

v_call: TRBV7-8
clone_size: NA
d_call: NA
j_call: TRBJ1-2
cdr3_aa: CASSLEGWGYTF
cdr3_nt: TGTGCCAGCAGCTTAGAGGGGTGGGGCTACACCTTC

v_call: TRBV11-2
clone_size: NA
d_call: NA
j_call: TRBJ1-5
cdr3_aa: CASSSWGLSNQPQHF
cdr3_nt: TGTGCCAGCAGCTCCTGGGGGCTAAGCAATCAGCCCCAGCATTTT

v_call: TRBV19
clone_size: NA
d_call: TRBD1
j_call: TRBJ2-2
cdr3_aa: CASSTGQGDTGELFF
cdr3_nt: TGTGCCAGTAGTACCGGACAGGGAGACACCGGGGAGCTGTTTTTT

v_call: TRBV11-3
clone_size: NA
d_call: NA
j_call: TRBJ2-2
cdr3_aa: CASSLGGGADTGELFF
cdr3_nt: TGTGCCAGCAGCTTAGGTGGGGGGGCAGACACCGGGGAGCTGTTTTTT

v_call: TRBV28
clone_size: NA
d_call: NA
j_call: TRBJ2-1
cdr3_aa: CASSLLYRAIYNEQFF
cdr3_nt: TGTGCCAGCAGTTTATTGTACAGAGCCATCTACAATGAGCAGTTCTTC

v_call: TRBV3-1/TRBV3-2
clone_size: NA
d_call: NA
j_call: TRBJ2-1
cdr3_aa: CASSQNRGLYEQFF
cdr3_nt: TGTGCCAGCAGCCAAAATCGGGGGTTATATGAGCAGTTCTTC